The rows below give T cell receptor beta chains drawn from one sample of a study of shared clonotypes between healthy human individuals. Only in-frame clones appear in the TCRdb table, and some are missing; sequencing was by immunoSEQ multiplex PCR. The data hold under 650,000 clones, with 90% to 96% observed a single time. Material for sequencing was naive CD4+ T cells sorted from blood. The source is a woman in her twenties or thirties in good health. Both conserved end residues are part of each CDR3. D genes are given only for firm matches. Some rows have no size entry. The others give once, few or many, or a class for an expanded clone.

>NA|TRBV30|NA|TRBJ2-1
TGTGCCTGGAGTGTCGGCTCCTACAATGAGCAGTTCTTC
CAWSVGSYNEQFF
>once|TRBV7-6|TRBD2|TRBJ2-7
TGTGCCAGCAGCTTAGGCCTGGGACTAGCGGGAGATGAGCAGTACTTC
CASSLGLGLAGDEQYF
>NA|TRBV7-2|NA|TRBJ2-7
TGTGCCAGCAGCGGTATTAAGCAGTACTTC
CASSGIKQYF
>NA|TRBV7-9|TRBD2|TRBJ2-3
TGTGCCAGCAGCTTAGTTTGGGAGGGCCAGGCGGGCCATACGCAGTATTTT
CASSLVWEGQAGHTQYF
>NA|TRBV11-2|NA|TRBJ2-7
TGTGCCAGCAGCAGCGGGACACCCCTCTACGAGCAGTACTTC
CASSSGTPLYEQYF
>NA|TRBV21-1|NA|TRBJ2-3
TGTGCCAGCAGCAAAAGAGGCCTAGCGGGAGATACGCAGTATTTT
CASSKRGLAGDTQYF
>once|TRBV7-9|NA|TRBJ2-4
TGTGCCAGCAGCTCCCAGGAACTAGCCAAAAACATTCAGTACTTC
CASSSQELAKNIQYF
>NA|TRBV5-5|NA|TRBJ1-2
TGTGCCAGCAGCTTGAAGGGCAACTATGGCTACACCTTC
CASSLKGNYGYTF
>NA|TRBV28|TRBD2|TRBJ2-3
TGTGCCAGCAGTCCCGGGAGGGCGGTTGATACGCAGTATTTT
CASSPGRAVDTQYF
>NA|TRBV27|NA|TRBJ2-3
TGTGCCAGCTCTGAGGCAGATACGCAGTATTTT
CASSEADTQYF
>NA|TRBV5-4|NA|TRBJ2-1
TGTGCCAGCAGCTTTAATGGGTCCCCGCTCCCCTACAATGAGCAGTTCTTC
CASSFNGSPLPYNEQFF
>once|TRBV7-9|NA|TRBJ1-2
TGTGCCAGCAGCTTCTCATCTCAGGGCGACTATGGCTACACCTTC
CASSFSSQGDYGYTF
>NA|TRBV28|NA|TRBJ2-1
TGTGCCAGCAGAGACCGGGGCTACAATGAGCAGTTCTTC
CASRDRGYNEQFF
>NA|TRBV28|NA|TRBJ2-7
TGTGCCAGCAGTTTTTCCTTCGAAACCATAGAAACACTCGGGGACGAGCAGTACTTC
CASSFSFETIETLGDEQYF
>NA|TRBV6-1|NA|TRBJ1-1
TGTGCCAGCAGTGAAACCCGACGCGTCACTGAAGCTTTCTTT
CASSETRRVTEAFF
>NA|TRBV5-5|NA|TRBJ2-7
TGTGCCAGCAGCCCTCCCAGGAGCGAGCAGTACTTC
CASSPPRSEQYF
>NA|TRBV7-6|NA|TRBJ2-5
TGTGCCAGCAGTGCACGGCGGCAAGAGACCCAGTACTTC
CASSARRQETQYF
>NA|TRBV18|NA|TRBJ1-1
TGTGCCAGCACATCCCGCGAAACAGAGAACACTGAAGCTTTCTTT
CASTSRETENTEAFF
>few|TRBV5-1|NA|TRBJ2-2
TGCGCCAGCAAGGTTTTTAACACCGGGGAGCTGTTTTTT
CASKVFNTGELFF
>NA|TRBV30|NA|TRBJ2-1
TGTGCCTGGAGTGTACTGCGGGTCGGGGAGCAGTTCTTC
CAWSVLRVGEQFF
>once|TRBV6-1|NA|TRBJ1-5
TGTGCCAGCAACCCCGTCAGGGCAAGCAATCAGCCCCAGCATTTT
CASNPVRASNQPQHF
>NA|TRBV19|TRBD2|TRBJ2-3
TGTGCCAGTAGTATATCGGAGCGGGAGATCGGCACAGATACGCAGTATTTT
CASSISEREIGTDTQYF
>NA|TRBV11-3|NA|TRBJ2-2
TGTGCCAGCAGCTTTGGGCCCGGGGAGCTGTTTTTT
CASSFGPGELFF
>NA|TRBV27|NA|TRBJ2-3
TGTGCCAGCAGTTTAAGGGGTAGCTCCGGAGATACGCAGTATTTT
CASSLRGSSGDTQYF
>NA|TRBV28|NA|TRBJ2-1
TGTGCCAGCAGCTCACCCCCAACAGAGAACAATGAGCAGTTCTTC
CASSSPPTENNEQFF
>NA|TRBV28|NA|TRBJ1-1
TGTGCCAGCAGTCCCGATAGACCAGCTGAAGCTTTCTTT
CASSPDRPAEAFF
>NA|TRBV5-1|TRBD1|TRBJ1-5
TGCGCCAGCAGCTCCGGGACAGGGTTCAATCAGCCCCAGCATTTT
CASSSGTGFNQPQHF
>NA|TRBV11-2|TRBD1|TRBJ1-1
TGTGCCAGCAGCTTTGGGGATTGGGGACAGGGGAACACTGAAGCTTTCTTT
CASSFGDWGQGNTEAFF
>NA|TRBV4-2|NA|TRBJ1-1
TGTGCCAGCAGTCCTATTCAGGGATCTGAAGCTTTCTTT
CASSPIQGSEAFF
>NA|TRBV27|NA|TRBJ2-5
TGTGCCAGCGGGTCCCTGGCTCTACAAGAGACCCAGTACTTC
CASGSLALQETQYF
>NA|TRBV11-3|TRBD1|TRBJ2-7
TGTGCCAGCACTTCGTCGGGACAGGGGAATGGCTACGAGCAGTACTTC
CASTSSGQGNGYEQYF
>NA|TRBV6-6|NA|TRBJ1-1
NA
CASSSSAGGVTEAFF
>NA|TRBV28|TRBD2|TRBJ2-7
TGTGCCAGCAGTTTTGGTGTGGGGTTAGCGGGAGGTCCTAGAATCTACGAGCAGTACTTC
CASSFGVGLAGGPRIYEQYF
>NA|TRBV5-6|NA|TRBJ2-2
TGTGCCAGCAGCTTCATTCCGACAGAAGAAGGAACCGGGGAGCTGTTTTTT
CASSFIPTEEGTGELFF
>once|TRBV4-1|NA|TRBJ1-1
TGCGCCAGCAGCCAAGGCCCGGACCTAGGATCTACTACCGAAGCTTTCTTT
CASSQGPDLGSTTEAFF
>NA|TRBV11-2|TRBD2|TRBJ2-7
TGTGCCAGCAGCTTAAGGACTAGCGGGGTCTACGAGCAGTACTTC
CASSLRTSGVYEQYF
>NA|TRBV19|NA|TRBJ2-3
TGTGCCAGTAGTATACACGGGACCACAGATACGCAGTATTTT
CASSIHGTTDTQYF
>once|TRBV11-3|NA|TRBJ2-7
TGTGCCAGCAGCCGGATCTACGAGCAGTACTTC
CASSRIYEQYF
>once|TRBV27|NA|TRBJ1-2
TGTGCCAGCAGAAAGACAGTAAGGGAATATGGCTACACCTTC
CASRKTVREYGYTF
>NA|TRBV9|NA|TRBJ2-2
TGTGCCAGCAGCCCCCGGAACACCGGGGAGCTGTTTTTT
CASSPRNTGELFF
>NA|TRBV7-9|TRBD2|TRBJ2-1
TGTGCCACCCCGGGACTAGATCCCTTCGAGGTTCACAATGAGCAGTTCTTC
CATPGLDPFEVHNEQFF
>NA|TRBV7-9|NA|TRBJ2-1
TGTGCCTGCCCAACAGGGTCTCTGTCAGAGAACTACAATGAGCAGTTCTTC
CACPTGSLSENYNEQFF